This TCR beta chain came from a study of T cells in Graves' hyperthyroidism and ophthalmopathy. Study-wide background: Peripheral blood was taken when the disease was first diagnosed, before any treatment began.

This clonotype has only a few counts. Its antigen is as yet unknown. Amplification targeted TCR beta CDR3 regions from RNA transcripts. An initial round of RT-PCR targeting the TCR CDR3 relied on the HTBI primer set. TCRdb reprocessed the multiplex PCR reads via MiXCR and lists one record per CDR3 protein. The repertoire holds a few hundred thousand distinct CDR3 sequences, with less than 20% as singletons. Findings and limits, study-wide: Most clonotypes that expanded in the thyroid above 0.001 also showed up in blood.

Hyperthyroidism, newly diagnosed and lasting under 2 months, affected patients aged 18 to 65. The origin of this receptor is a woman aged 25-40 years with Graves' hyperthyroidism. Sequencing was performed on blood.

The DNA for the CDR3 is TGTGCCAGCAGTCGGCGTGGGGGGCTTACTGAAGCTTTCTTT. Translation gives CASSRRGGLTEAFF. The chain joins TRBV27 to TRBJ1-1, with a weak D call TRBD1 (6 bases). CDR3 length: 14 residues. Germline V gene lookup returns CDR1 MNHEY and CDR2 SMNVEV (reference sequence). V lost 5 bases, J lost 5 bases, and 15 bases lay in between.